The following is a T cell receptor (beta chain) sequence with its context. It lacks a known antigen. Base qualities are not recorded, but no much larger clone differs from it by a single base. Each PCR received spiked-in synthetic TCR analog templates so that absolute template abundance could be estimated from read counts. Using the immunoSEQ assay, TCRbeta CDR3 regions were amplified from genomic DNA with bias-controlled V and J gene primers. Sequencing of rearranged TCRbeta segments was performed at approximately 20X coverage. In the authors' own workflow: Clustering was used to correct sequencing errors, and CDR3s were annotated against IMGT so that V, D and J genes could be assigned. Downstream analyses used only productive TCRbeta rearrangements, leaving out any out-of-frame or stop-codon sequences. Clonality was computed as one minus Shannon entropy normalized by the log of the number of unique productive sequences. Clones differing between time points or between blood and tumor were identified using Fisher's exact test with Benjamini-Hochberg correction, with an adjusted p below 0.01 applied as the threshold. This is the immuneACCESS table as TCRdb keeps it, with only in-frame sequences that have V and J called. A part of the clones is gone; compared with another copy, unresolved V genes explain less than half, and the rest is unexplained. For V, J and clone size, that table is used; D and trimming come from the DNA. In this sample the table shows some 43,000 clones, around 82% of which occur a single time. Together, the top ten hold around 15% of the sample.

This entry comes from a study of PD-L1 blockade in urothelial cancer (dated by TCRdb to about 2017). As for the study more broadly: Therapy was started around 2014 for all patients, and atezolizumab 1,200 mg was administered intravenously every 3 weeks. About 90% of the roughly 30 patients were males with bladder-origin urothelial cancer, and about two thirds of the roughly 30 reported a prior smoking history. An ECOG performance status of 0 or 1 was recorded for the patients, and 0 to 3 prior chemotherapy regimens had been received by the patients. Blood samples were analyzed at two time points: 3 weeks after treatment start (second dose) and 6 weeks after treatment start. Blood samples yielded a median of roughly 140,000 T cells and approximately 83,000 unique TCRs, with median clonality around 0.084. An exploratory multi-omic analysis was conducted of the somatic, immune and clinical correlates of response to PD-L1 blockade with atezolizumab in urothelial cancer. Pretreatment tumor samples and matched peripheral blood, collected serially before and after atezolizumab treatment, underwent TCR sequencing. Progression-free survival longer than 6 months counted as durable clinical benefit, and TCR features were additionally tested against both progression-free and overall survival. In the same patients, whole exome sequencing and RNA sequencing of pretreatment tumors were performed in addition to TCR sequencing. Under ten patients achieved durable clinical benefit and approximately 20 did not. Some 29 patients had pretreatment blood TCR-seq, some 25 had at least one posttreatment blood collection, and some 25 had tumor TCR-seq. Results and caveats for the whole study, not just this receptor: Greater expansion of tumor-associated TCR clones in peripheral blood 3 weeks after the start of treatment was observed in patients with durable benefit (n of about 20, p = 0.022). A pretreatment peripheral blood TCR clonality below the median was linked to improved progression-free and overall survival. Because the sample size was small (n = 29) and many of the analyses were exploratory, the results are meant to be hypothesis-generating.

This specimen's time point label, per the study, means: pretreatment peripheral blood. A total of approximately 27 patients with locally advanced or metastatic urothelial carcinoma, treated at Memorial Sloan Kettering on a trial protocol, made up the cohort. Peripheral blood mononuclear cells were collected pretreatment and during treatment, with between 1 and 8 total time points per patient. The Qiagen DNeasy Blood extraction kit was used to purify genomic DNA from total PBMCs and from tumor samples. PBMCs were collected pretreatment and during treatment, and were isolated and stored as previously described. Trimming takes 3 bases off V and 1 base off J; junction bases not matched to a gene: 7. Per the germline V gene, SGHTA is the CDR1 and FQGNSA is the CDR2. The CDR3 holds 16 amino acids from the cysteine to the phenylalanine. The CDR3 DNA has 48 bases and is translated from base 1.

The specimen was PBMCs, collected around atezolizumab (anti-PD-L1) treatment. The receptor comes from a man in his 60s with urothelial cancer. Recombination connected TRBV7-2 to TRBJ1-1, and 8 junction bases match TRBD1. In nucleotides, the sequence is TGTGCCAGCAGCTTTTACCCGGACAGGGCGAACACTGAAGCTTTCTTT. It codes for CASSFYPDRANTEAFF.